This TCR beta chain originates from a study of human T cells and chemical hapten exposure. Time point indicated: pre-sensitization, week 0. Treatment of the sample: therapeutic diphenylcyclopropenone sensitization with weekly scalp DPC. The CDR3 extends over 13 amino acids. V was trimmed by 7 bases and J by 6 bases, leaving 10 bases between them. CDR1 and CDR2 from the germline V gene are SNHLY and FYNNEI. TCRdb processed the RACE reads anew with MiXCR; each CDR3 protein has one entry. The table has roughly 60,000 distinct CDR3 sequences, about 7% seen once. This clonotype has a handful of counts. This material consisted of whole blood, taken in connection with sensitization to the hapten diphenylcyclopropenone (DPC). The clonotype was recovered from a young woman with alopecia areata. Some clones in this sample may be carry-over from other donors' samples. The chain recombines TRBV2 with TRBJ1-6; a weak D match, TRBD1 (6 bases). CDR3 sequence (DNA): TGTGCCAGCAAGGACAGAACTAATTCACCCCTCCACTTT. Its translation: CASKDRTNSPLHF.